Each of the 26 T cell receptor beta chains below was sequenced from the same sample in a study of cytomegalovirus exposure and HLA in healthy donors. 13 Jbeta primers and 60 Vbeta primers were used for the PCR. Using immunoSEQ multiplex PCR, the repertoire was profiled, and TCRdb retains in-frame clones only, with some absent. This table has 140,000 to 150,000 clones, nearly 10% appearing once. What was sequenced was PBMCs. Every receptor here comes from a middle-aged man in good health and CMV-seronegative.

In its sample, this clone was seen a few times. J is TRBJ1-6 and V is TRBV6-6; D remains ambiguous. V was trimmed by 6 bases and J by 5 bases, leaving 14 bases between them. The germline V gene encodes CDR1 MNHNY and CDR2 SVGAGI (reference sequence). The length of the CDR3 is 15 residues. DNA for the CDR3: TGTGCCAGCAGGAACCGAGGGAGCAATAATTCACCCCTCCACTTT. It yields the protein CASRNRGSNNSPLHF.

This sequence joins TRBV2 and TRBJ1-1; no reliable D call. V was cut by 4 bases and J by 0 bases, with 6 bases left in between. The CDR3 totals 13 residues. The germline V gene has CDR1 SNHLY and CDR2 FYNNEI. The CDR3 reads CASSGDMNTEAFF. In DNA, the CDR3 is TGTGCCAGCAGTGGCGATATGAACACTGAAGCTTTCTTT.

This clone has a handful of counts. This rearrangement joins TRBV9 to TRBJ2-3; 11 bases are a match to TRBD2. This CDR3 is built from 17 residues. The germline CDR1 and CDR2 sequences are SGDLS and YYNGEE. The ends lost 0 bases at V and 6 bases at J; junction bases unmatched: 9. The CDR3 is CASSVGRLAGGGDTQYF. The CDR3 coding sequence is TGTGCCAGCAGCGTAGGTCGGCTAGCGGGGGGTGGGGATACGCAGTATTTT.

This clone turned up a few times. V gene TRBV2 combines with J gene TRBJ2-1; TRBD2 matches at 9 bases. The CDR3 spans 15 residues. The V segment lost 3 bases and the J segment 5 bases; nucleotides outside the gene matches: 5. Germline V lookup: CDR1 SNHLY, CDR2 FYNNEI. The CDR3 reads CASSEGSSGDNEQFF. The CDR3, as DNA: TGTGCCAGCAGTGAGGGGTCTAGCGGGGACAATGAGCAGTTCTTC. The full variable domain, rest sourced from reference TRBV2 and TRBJ2-1, is EPEVTQTPSHQVTQMGQEVILRCVPISNHLYFYWYRQILGQKVEFLVSFYNNEISEKSEIFDDQFSVERPDGSNFTLKIRSTKLEDSAMYFCASSEGSSGDNEQFFGPGTRLTVL.

This clone has just a few counts. Other DNA sequences from this sample encode an identical CDR3 as well. This chain connects TRBV19 to TRBJ1-1; TRBD1 might be the D (6 bases). V was shortened by 1 base and J by 1 base, with 7 bases between the two germline ends. The CDR3 runs to 14 residues. Germline loops: CDR1 LNHDA, CDR2 SQIVND (reference sequence). CDR3 in amino acids: CASSIGTANTEAFF. CDR3 in DNA: TGTGCCAGTAGTATAGGGACAGCGAACACTGAAGCTTTCTTT.

This chain links TRBV28 with TRBJ1-5; 9 bases are a match to TRBD1. This CDR3 has 14 residues. Trimming cost V 6 bases and J 7 bases; bases outside gene matches: 7. Germline V CDR1 and CDR2: MDHEN, SYDVKM. DNA for the CDR3: TGTGCCAGCAGCCCGGGACAGGGAGGCCAGCCCCAGCATTTT. It specifies CASSPGQGGQPQHF.

This clone was recorded a few times. This chain uses TRBV6-6 with TRBJ2-1; TRBD2 agrees at 9 bases. The CDR3 contains 15 residues. Losses at the gene ends were 5 bases for V and 4 bases for J; bases not matched to a gene: 6. The germline V gene encodes CDR1 MNHNY and CDR2 SVGAGI (reference sequence). CDR3 in DNA: TGTGCCAGCAGTGATGCGGGGGGGCTGTACAATGAGCAGTTCTTC. Encoded protein: CASSDAGGLYNEQFF.

Of note for this clone: This sample includes further DNA sequences coding for the same CDR3. The CDR3 DNA sequence: TGCGCCAGCAGCAGTGGCGGTGGAGGCAATCAGCCCCAGCATTTT. Its protein is CASSSGGGGNQPQHF. V is TRBV5-1 and J is TRBJ1-5; D unresolved. The V end was cut by 4 bases, the J end by 2 bases, with 13 bases between. The CDR3 contains 15 residues. Germline V gene sequence: CDR1 SGHRS, CDR2 YFSETQ.

This clone has a handful of counts. The rearrangement links TRBV4-1 to TRBJ1-2; D might be TRBD1 (5 bases). With 1 base removed from V and 4 bases from J, the gap between germline ends came to 19 bases. This CDR3 is built from 17 residues. Germline CDR1 is MGHRA and CDR2 is YSYEKL. CDR3 nucleotide sequence: TGCGCCAGCAGCCAAGTTCGGGGTACCCTGGGGGGCTATGGCTACACCTTC. Amino acid sequence: CASSQVRGTLGGYGYTF.

The CDR3 DNA is TGTGCCAGCAGTGTATTATCAGGGGTAAATGAAAAACTGTTTTTT. Its protein product is CASSVLSGVNEKLFF. The chain recombines TRBV2 with TRBJ1-4; D may be TRBD1 (6 bases). The ends were cut back, 4 bases at V and 5 bases at J, with 14 bases in the middle. The CDR3 spans 15 residues. Germline V gene sequence: CDR1 SNHLY, CDR2 FYNNEI.

V and J are TRBV19 and TRBJ1-3; D is undetermined. The CDR3 totals 16 residues. Germline assignment: CDR1 LNHDA and CDR2 SQIVND (reference sequence). V dropped 7 bases and J dropped 3 bases, with 19 bases sitting between them. The CDR3 DNA reads TGTGCCAGTACTCCCTCGGGGTCGAGTCGTGGAAACACCATATATTTT. The encoded protein is CASTPSGSSRGNTIYF.

The rearrangement uses TRBV7-3 and TRBJ1-1; no firm D call. Trimming took 2 bases from V and 1 from J, leaving 8 bases between them. Germline V gene data show CDR1 as SGHTA and CDR2 as FQGTGA. The CDR3 is made up of 14 amino acids. CDR3 amino acids: CASSLGAWNTEAFF. The CDR3 region has the DNA TGTGCCAGCAGCTTAGGTGCGTGGAACACTGAAGCTTTCTTT.

This clone was recorded a few times. The chain joins TRBV7-3 to TRBJ2-1; 7 bases are a match to TRBD2. The V gene end was trimmed by 0 bases and the J gene end by 1 base; junction bases not matched to a gene: 6. Germline CDR1 is SGHTA and CDR2 is FQGTGA. CDR3 length: 17 amino acids. CDR3 bases: TGTGCCAGCAGCTTAACGGGCGGGAGTGGGTCCTACAATGAGCAGTTCTTC. This codes for CASSLTGGSGSYNEQFF.

This clone was seen a handful of times. V usage is TRBV6-1 and J usage is TRBJ1-1, with 7 bases that match TRBD1. The CDR3 is 12 residues long. V trimming: 5 bases; J trimming: 9 bases; junction bases outside the gene matches: 6. Germline V CDR1 and CDR2: MNHNS, SASEGT. The CDR3 nucleotides read TGTGCCAGCAGTCCCGGGACAGCTCAAGCTTTCTTT. This encodes CASSPGTAQAFF.

This chain joins TRBV6-1 and TRBJ1-5, with 12 bases aligning to TRBD1. The junction had 12 bases not matched to a gene; V was cut back by 4 bases and J by 2 bases. Germline V gene data show CDR1 as MNHNS and CDR2 as SASEGT. The CDR3 length is 19 residues. CDR3 nucleotide sequence: TGTGCCAGCAGTGGACGCCGGGACAGGGGGCTACATGGCAATCAGCCCCAGCATTTT. This encodes CASSGRRDRGLHGNQPQHF.

The gene calls are TRBV18 and TRBJ1-1; possible D gene TRBD1, 5 bases. This CDR3 has 13 residues. Trimming took 6 bases from V and 6 from J, leaving 14 bases between them. Germline loops: CDR1 KGHSH, CDR2 LQKENI. The CDR3 bases are TGTGCCAGCTCGACCCTGGGGGGTGCTGAAGCTTTCTTT. It encodes CASSTLGGAEAFF.

This chain joins TRBV29-1 and TRBJ1-2; D possibly corresponds to TRBD1 (6 bases). Looked up from germline, CDR1 is SQVTM and CDR2 is ANQGSEA. CDR3 length equals 12 residues. The V end lost 6 bases, the J end lost 2 bases, and 10 bases lay between the germline ends. The CDR3 here is CSVQQGNYGYTF. DNA of the CDR3: TGCAGCGTCCAACAGGGAAACTATGGCTACACCTTC.

This clone was observed a few times. The genes are TRBV7-2 and TRBJ1-2, with unresolved D. V was trimmed by 1 base and J by 4 bases, leaving 13 bases between them. The CDR3 runs to 15 residues. Germline lookup yields CDR1 SGHTA and CDR2 FQGNSA. The DNA for the CDR3 is TGTGCCAGCAGCTTAGAGGGCGGTGGGAGCTATGGCTACACCTTC. Its protein is CASSLEGGGSYGYTF.

The rearrangement uses TRBV2 and TRBJ2-7; D may be TRBD2 (5 bases). The V end lost 3 bases, the J end lost 5 bases, and 14 bases lay between the germline ends. Germline V gene data show CDR1 as SNHLY and CDR2 as FYNNEI. The CDR3 length is 14 residues. CDR3 protein: CASSDAGWVHEQYF. As DNA, the CDR3 is TGTGCCAGCAGTGACGCGGGCTGGGTCCACGAGCAGTACTTC.

V is TRBV6-6 and J is TRBJ1-5; D ambiguous. The CDR3 sequence is 16 residues long. V was clipped by 4 bases and J by 3 bases, with 16 bases between them. Germline V gene data show CDR1 as MNHNY and CDR2 as SVGAGI (reference sequence). CDR3 nucleotide sequence: TGTGCCAGCAGTTCCTCCCCCCCGGGGTACAATCAGCCCCAGCATTTT. Translation: CASSSSPPGYNQPQHF.

V usage is TRBV6-5 and J usage is TRBJ1-3, with TRBD1 identical over 7 bases. The CDR3 runs 15 residues. CDR1 MNHEY and CDR2 SVGAGI come from the germline V gene. The V gene end was trimmed by 6 bases and the J gene end by 0 bases; junction bases not matched to a gene: 5. The CDR3 region has the DNA TGTGCCAGCAGAGCCGGGACAGCCTCTGGAAACACCATATATTTT. Amino acid sequence: CASRAGTASGNTIYF.

This clone was counted a few times. The chain combines TRBV6-5 with TRBJ2-7; D gene ambiguous. The CDR3 has 13 residues. V was clipped by 7 bases and J by 3 bases, with 13 bases between them. In germline, CDR1 is MNHEY, CDR2 SVGAGI. CDR3 in DNA: TGTGCCAGCAATGGCCGAGCAGGCTACGAGCAGTACTTC. It is translated as CASNGRAGYEQYF.

Remarks on this clone: Compared with germline, one end of the junction differs, possibly owing to a read error. This chain joins TRBV7-9 and TRBJ2-1, with D maybe TRBD2 (6 bases). The V gene's germline CDR1 is SEHNR and CDR2 FQNEAQ (reference sequence). The CDR3 spans 14 residues. In nucleotides, the CDR3 is TGTGCCAGCAGATTAGCGGAGGGTTTGAATGAGCAGTTCTTC. Translation: CASRLAEGLNEQFF.

The sample holds a few counts of this clone. The chain joins TRBV18 to TRBJ1-5; weak D call: TRBD1 (5 bases). Trimming pared 5 bases from V and 1 base from J, leaving 9 bases between. CDR3 length: 14 amino acids. Germline loops: CDR1 KGHSH, CDR2 LQKENI. The CDR3 reads CASSLRQSNQPQHF. DNA of the CDR3: TGTGCCAGCTCATTGCGACAGAGCAATCAGCCCCAGCATTTT.

Only a few counts were recorded for this clone. The rearrangement links TRBV9 to TRBJ1-2, with D unresolved. This CDR3 has 14 residues. The V gene lost 4 bases and the J gene lost 5 bases, with 15 bases spanning the gap. CDR1 and CDR2 (germline): SGDLS, YYNGEE. CDR3 region: CASSFQGGKYGYTF. As DNA, the CDR3 is TGTGCCAGCAGCTTTCAAGGAGGAAAATATGGCTACACCTTC.

V is TRBV28 and J is TRBJ1-1; D uncertain. V gave up 6 bases and J gave up 2 bases, with 13 bases separating them. This CDR3 contains 14 residues. The germline V gene encodes CDR1 MDHEN and CDR2 SYDVKM. For the CDR3, the DNA is TGTGCCAGCAGCCCAAGACGGGGAAACACTGAAGCTTTCTTT. This codes for CASSPRRGNTEAFF.